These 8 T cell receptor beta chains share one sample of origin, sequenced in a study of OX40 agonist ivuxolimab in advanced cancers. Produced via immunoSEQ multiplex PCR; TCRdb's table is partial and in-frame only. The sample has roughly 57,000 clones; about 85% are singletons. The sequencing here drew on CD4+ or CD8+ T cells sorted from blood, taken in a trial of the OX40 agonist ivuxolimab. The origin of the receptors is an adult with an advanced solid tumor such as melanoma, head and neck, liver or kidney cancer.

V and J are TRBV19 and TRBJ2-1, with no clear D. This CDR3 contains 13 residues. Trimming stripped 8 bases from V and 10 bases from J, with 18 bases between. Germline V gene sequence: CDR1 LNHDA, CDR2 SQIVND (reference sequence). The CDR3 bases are TGTGCCAGTCGCTCCCCGTGGATGGAGGAGCAGTTCTTC. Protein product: CASRSPWMEEQFF.

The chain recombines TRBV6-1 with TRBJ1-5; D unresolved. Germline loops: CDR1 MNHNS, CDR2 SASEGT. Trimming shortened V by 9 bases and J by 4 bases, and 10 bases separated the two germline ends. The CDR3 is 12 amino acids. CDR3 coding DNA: TGTGCCAGTTACAACCGGAATCAGCCCCAGCATTTT. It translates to CASYNRNQPQHF.

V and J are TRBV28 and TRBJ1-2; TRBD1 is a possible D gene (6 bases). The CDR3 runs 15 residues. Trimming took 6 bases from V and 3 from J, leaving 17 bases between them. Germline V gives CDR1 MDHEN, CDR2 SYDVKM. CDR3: CASRLPQGQDYGYTF. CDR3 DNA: TGTGCCAGCAGGCTACCGCAGGGGCAGGACTATGGCTACACCTTC.

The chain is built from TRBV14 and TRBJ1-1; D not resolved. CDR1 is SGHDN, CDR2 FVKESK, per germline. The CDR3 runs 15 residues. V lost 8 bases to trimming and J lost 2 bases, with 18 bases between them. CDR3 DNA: TGTGCCAGCTCACCCTGGAAGTCTCTCAACACTGAAGCTTTCTTT. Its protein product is CASSPWKSLNTEAFF.

CDR3 in DNA: TGTGCCAGCGGGGACAGGGATAATTCACCCCTCCACTTT. It yields the protein CASGDRDNSPLHF. This chain links TRBV6-1 with TRBJ1-6, with TRBD1 matching over 9 bases. Trimming took 8 bases from V and 5 from J; bases not matched to a gene: 1. This CDR3 comprises 13 residues. The germline V gene has CDR1 MNHNS and CDR2 SASEGT.

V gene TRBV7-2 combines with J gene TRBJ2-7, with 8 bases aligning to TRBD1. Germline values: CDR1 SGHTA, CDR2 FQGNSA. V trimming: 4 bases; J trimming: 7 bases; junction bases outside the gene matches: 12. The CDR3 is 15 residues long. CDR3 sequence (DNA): TGTGCCAGCAGCTATTCGTCCAGGGGGCTAACGGAGCAGTACTTC. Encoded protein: CASSYSSRGLTEQYF.

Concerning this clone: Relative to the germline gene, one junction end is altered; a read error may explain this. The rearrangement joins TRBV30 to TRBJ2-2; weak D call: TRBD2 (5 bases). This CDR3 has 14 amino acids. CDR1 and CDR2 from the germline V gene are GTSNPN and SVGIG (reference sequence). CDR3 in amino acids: CAWRGLDEHRGAVF. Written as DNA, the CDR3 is TGTGCCTGGAGAGGGCTGGACGAACACCGGGGAGCTGTTTTT.

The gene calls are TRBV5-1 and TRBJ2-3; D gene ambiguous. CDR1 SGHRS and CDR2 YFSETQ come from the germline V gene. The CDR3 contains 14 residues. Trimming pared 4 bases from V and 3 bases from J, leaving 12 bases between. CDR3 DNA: TGCGCCAGCAGCGGCCCCCAGACAACAGATACGCAGTATTTT. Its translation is CASSGPQTTDTQYF.